Each of the 30 T cell receptor beta chains below was sequenced from the same sample in a study of radiation and T cells in renal cell carcinoma (dated by TCRdb to the early 2020s). The time point label, read with the paper, signifies: blood 2 weeks post-SBRT. Taken with the paper, the label for treatment or condition translates to: 15 Gy SBRT to primary tumor, nephrectomy 4 weeks later. Libraries were constructed by the immunoSEQ multiplex PCR assay. Drawn from immuneACCESS, this table holds only the in-frame rearrangements with V and J called that TCRdb kept. Clones are partly lost; checked studies trace under half to an unresolved V gene and leave the rest unexplained. Counted in this sample were just under 80,000 clones; 80% to 90% of them appeared once. The ten largest make up 20% to 25% of the sample. The input for sequencing was blood, taken from a patient whose treatment included radiotherapy and nephrectomy. Receptors originate from a woman aged 50 to 60 with renal cell carcinoma.

The V and J genes are TRBV9 and TRBJ1-6; 7 bases line up with TRBD1. The V and J ends lost 3 bases and 10 bases, in that order; junction bases with no gene match: 10. The CDR3 totals 15 residues. From germline, CDR1 is SGDLS and CDR2 YYNGEE. CDR3 loop: CASSGLQGKGSPLHF. CDR3 sequence (DNA): TGTGCCAGCAGCGGACTACAGGGGAAGGGATCACCCCTCCACTTT.

The chain combines TRBV11-3 with TRBJ1-3; D remains ambiguous. The germline CDR1 and CDR2 sequences are SGHNT and YENEEA. This CDR3 is built from 15 residues. Trimming took off 1 base at V and 0 bases at J, with 7 bases between the two ends. The CDR3 nucleotides read TGTGCCAGCAGCTTAGGCACCAGCTCTGGAAACACCATATATTTT. Amino acid sequence: CASSLGTSSGNTIYF. Combining the CDR3 with reference TRBV11-3 and TRBJ1-3 gives the whole variable domain EAGVVQSPRYKIIEKKQPVAFWCNPISGHNTLYWYLQNLGQGPELLIRYENEEAVDDSQLPKDRFSAERLKGVDSTLKIQPAELGDSAVYLCASSLGTSSGNTIYFGEGSWLTVV.

The V call is TRBV5-1, the J call TRBJ2-5; a weak D match, TRBD1 (8 bases). The CDR3 spans 16 residues. Germline values: CDR1 SGHRS, CDR2 YFSETQ. V was pared by 4 bases and J by 1 base, with 17 bases between. The CDR3 reads CASSLGQGGGQETQYF. Here the CDR3 DNA reads TGCGCCAGCAGCCTAGGACAGGGAGGGGGCCAAGAGACCCAGTACTTC.

The V call is TRBV4-3, the J call TRBJ1-2; tentative D call: TRBD1 (6 bases). Germline CDR1 reads LGHNA; CDR2 reads YSLEER. Trimming cost V 3 bases and J 6 bases, with 20 bases left between them. The CDR3 consists of 16 residues. The CDR3 sequence is CASSQGTQGPFDGYTF. The CDR3 nucleotides are TGCGCCAGCAGCCAGGGTACACAGGGTCCCTTCGATGGCTACACCTTC.

J is TRBJ1-2 and V is TRBV19, with D unclear. V lost 5 bases and J 8 bases, leaving 12 bases between the germline ends. The CDR3 is 12 residues long. From germline, CDR1 is LNHDA and CDR2 SQIVND (reference sequence). This chain's CDR3 is CASSVGVGGYTF. The DNA for the CDR3 is TGTGCCAGTAGTGTGGGAGTAGGGGGCTACACCTTC.

The chain employs TRBV6-5 and TRBJ2-7; no firm D call. The CDR3 length is 15 residues. Germline V gene data show CDR1 as MNHEY and CDR2 as SVGAGI. V shed 2 bases and J shed 2 bases, with 13 bases lying between them. The CDR3 bases are TGTGCCAGCAGTTACGGGCCCGCAAACACCTACGAGCAGTACTTC. It is translated as CASSYGPANTYEQYF.

The J gene is TRBJ1-5, the V gene TRBV10-2; maybe TRBD1 (6 bases). Trimming left V 0 bases short and J 7 bases short, with 13 bases between. The CDR3 runs 15 residues. The germline V gene encodes CDR1 WSHSY and CDR2 SAAADI. The CDR3 region has the DNA TGCGCCAGCAGTGAGTCGAATCCAGGGGAACAGCCCCAGCATTTT. The encoded protein is CASSESNPGEQPQHF.

A few counts support this clone. The chain carries TRBV2 and TRBJ1-2, with D unresolved. The CDR3 length is 10 residues. Trimming took 3 bases from V and 6 from J, leaving 2 bases between them. The V gene's germline CDR1 is SNHLY and CDR2 FYNNEI. CDR3 loop: CASSEDGYTF. In nucleotides, the CDR3 is TGTGCCAGCAGTGAGGATGGCTACACCTTC.

V gene TRBV9 combines with J gene TRBJ2-5; 10 bases agree with TRBD2. V was clipped by 0 bases and J by 1 base; unmatched bases: 3. Germline assignment: CDR1 SGDLS and CDR2 YYNGEE. This CDR3 has 16 residues. CDR3 amino acids: CASSVVAGGFQETQYF. CDR3 nucleotide sequence: TGTGCCAGCAGCGTAGTAGCGGGGGGTTTCCAAGAGACCCAGTACTTC.

The CDR3 nucleotides read TGTGCCAGCAGTGTCGATGCCCCGAGTGCAGATACGCAGTATTTT. It encodes CASSVDAPSADTQYF. The gene calls are TRBV2 and TRBJ2-3; no clear D gene. V was cut by 4 bases and J by 4 bases, with 15 bases left in between. CDR1 is SNHLY, CDR2 FYNNEI, per germline. The CDR3 is 15 residues long.

This clone has only one observation. The chain uses TRBV9 and TRBJ2-2; 12 bases map to TRBD2. This CDR3 has 15 residues. Germline V CDR1 and CDR2: SGDLS, YYNGEE. J lost 7 bases, V lost 2 bases, and 3 bases had no gene match. As DNA, the CDR3 is TGTGCCAGCAGCGTTGCGACTAGCGGGAGCGGGGAGCTGTTTTTT. It specifies CASSVATSGSGELFF.

A note on this clone: At the DNA level, this CDR3 is encoded by other sequences in the same sample as well. The rearrangement links TRBV6-5 to TRBJ2-3, with 8 bases identical to TRBD1. The CDR3 covers 16 residues. Losses at the gene ends were 0 bases for V and 1 base for J; bases not matched to a gene: 3. The germline gives CDR1 MNHEY, CDR2 SVGAGI. The CDR3 DNA reads as TGTGCCAGCAGTTACTCCCAGGGGGCGGGCACAGATACGCAGTATTTT. Protein: CASSYSQGAGTDTQYF.

V usage is TRBV6-5 and J usage is TRBJ2-1; TRBD1 matches at 9 bases. V lost 6 bases to trimming and J lost 6 bases; unmatched junction nucleotides: 3. The germline gives CDR1 MNHEY, CDR2 SVGAGI. The CDR3 has 13 amino acids. The CDR3 loop is CASRRDRANEQFF. CDR3 coding DNA: TGTGCCAGCAGAAGGGACAGGGCCAATGAGCAGTTCTTC.

The J gene is TRBJ1-2, the V gene TRBV7-2, with 7 bases fitting TRBD1. Trimming at V came to 3 bases and at J to 5 bases, leaving 9 bases not matched to a gene. Germline CDR1 is SGHTA and CDR2 is FQGNSA. The CDR3 covers 15 residues. In DNA, the CDR3 is TGTGCCAGCAGCTTGATGTCAGGGACAGCTTATGGCTACACCTTC. Encoded protein: CASSLMSGTAYGYTF.

This clone came up once. J is TRBJ1-1 and V is TRBV7-2; possibly TRBD1 for D (6 bases). V gave up 1 base and J gave up 1 base, with 10 bases separating them. There are 15 residues in the CDR3. Germline V CDR1 and CDR2: SGHTA, FQGNSA. The CDR3 region is CASSLVGGPNTEAFF. DNA of the CDR3: TGTGCCAGCAGCTTAGTCGGGGGGCCGAACACTGAAGCTTTCTTT. Variable domain in full (rest from reference TRBV7-2 and TRBJ1-1): GAGVSQSPSNKVTEKGKDVELRCDPISGHTALYWYRQSLGQGLEFLIYFQGNSAPDKSGLPSDRFSAERTGGSVSTLTIQRTQQEDSAVYLCASSLVGGPNTEAFFGQGTRLTVV.

The chain has TRBV10-2 and TRBJ2-1; a possible D gene is TRBD1 (5 bases). V lost 3 bases and J lost 9, with 15 bases in between. CDR3 length equals 14 residues. CDR1 is WSHSY and CDR2 is SAAADI in the germline V gene. DNA for the CDR3: TGCGCCAGCAGTGATTTCGACAGTCTCAGTGAGCAGTTCTTC. Amino acids: CASSDFDSLSEQFF.

The V and J genes are TRBV28 and TRBJ1-5, with a tentative D call TRBD1 (5 bases). Germline loops: CDR1 MDHEN, CDR2 SYDVKM. V shed 4 bases and J shed 3 bases, with 16 bases lying between them. The length of the CDR3 is 16 residues. The DNA of the CDR3 is TGTGCCAGCAGTTATCCCGGGACCGTAGACAATCAGCCCCAGCATTTT. Residues: CASSYPGTVDNQPQHF.

The CDR3 nucleotides read TGTGCCAGTAGTATTGGGGGACGAAGCCGTAATGAAAAACTGTTTTTT. It specifies CASSIGGRSRNEKLFF. The chain employs TRBV19 and TRBJ1-4; a weak D match, TRBD1 (5 bases). This CDR3 is 16 amino acids long. The germline gives CDR1 LNHDA, CDR2 SQIVND (reference sequence). V was cut by 3 bases and J by 4 bases, with 15 bases left in between. The full variable domain, in which reference TRBV19 and TRBJ1-4 provide the parts outside the CDR3, is DGGITQSPKYLFRKEGQNVTLSCEQNLNHDAMYWYRQDPGQGLRLIYYSQIVNDFQKGDIAEGYSVSREKKESFPLTVTSAQKNPTAFYLCASSIGGRSRNEKLFFGSGTQLSVL.

V and J are TRBV15 and TRBJ1-3; D might be TRBD1 (5 bases). Germline values: CDR1 LNHNV, CDR2 YYDKDF (reference sequence). CDR3 length equals 16 residues. V was cut by 1 base and J by 4 bases, with 14 bases left in between. This chain's CDR3 is CATSRVLGDQGNTIYF. For the CDR3, the DNA is TGTGCCACCAGCAGAGTCTTAGGGGACCAGGGAAACACCATATATTTT.

The chain uses TRBV30 and TRBJ2-1; no reliable D call. The germline V gene encodes CDR1 GTSNPN and CDR2 SVGIG (reference sequence). This CDR3 comprises 13 residues. Between the trimmed V and J ends, which lost 5 bases and 5 bases, there was a span of 13 bases. In DNA form, the CDR3 reads TGTGCCTGGGCCGTTGGAAGGGACAATGAGCAGTTCTTC. Its translation: CAWAVGRDNEQFF.

The chain is built from TRBV19 and TRBJ1-1; maybe TRBD1 (6 bases). The CDR3 runs 13 residues. Germline V lookup: CDR1 LNHDA, CDR2 SQIVND (reference sequence). The V and J ends lost 3 bases and 11 bases respectively, with 16 bases between them. The CDR3 reads CASSISHRASAFF. The CDR3 bases are TGTGCCAGTAGTATCTCGCACAGGGCAAGCGCTTTCTTT.

The V gene is TRBV20-1, the J gene TRBJ2-7; a weak D match, TRBD2 (6 bases). V was pared by 4 bases and J by 6 bases, with 7 bases between. The CDR3 has 10 amino acids. Germline lookup yields CDR1 DFQATT and CDR2 SNEGSKA (reference sequence). The CDR3 protein is CSAMGGEQYF. Written as DNA, the CDR3 is TGCAGTGCTATGGGGGGCGAGCAGTACTTC.

The CDR3 bases are TGCGCCAGCAGCTTGCGAGGTTCTAGCACAGATACGCAGTATTTT. Translation gives CASSLRGSSTDTQYF. The chain couples TRBV5-1 to TRBJ2-3; no reliable D call. The germline V gene encodes CDR1 SGHRS and CDR2 YFSETQ. This CDR3 is built from 15 residues. The germline V and J ends were trimmed by 1 base and 0 bases, with 9 bases remaining between them.

J is TRBJ2-3 and V is TRBV10-1, with 10 positions matching TRBD1. This CDR3 spans 16 amino acids. Germline CDR1 reads WNHNN; CDR2 reads SYGVQD (reference sequence). The V and J ends lost 5 bases and 1 base, in that order; junction bases with no gene match: 6. The CDR3: CASSRQGAAGTDTQYF. In DNA, the CDR3 is TGCGCCAGCAGTCGACAGGGGGCTGCGGGCACAGATACGCAGTATTTT.

In DNA form, the CDR3 reads TGTGCCAGCATCGGCCCCTTGCTCGGCGGCTACACCTTC. This sequence encodes CASIGPLLGGYTF. The chain employs TRBV28 and TRBJ1-2, with D hard to call. CDR1 and CDR2 (germline): MDHEN, SYDVKM. This CDR3 comprises 13 residues. The V and J ends lost 7 bases and 8 bases respectively, with 17 bases between them.

This clone was seen once. This rearrangement joins TRBV5-6 to TRBJ1-4; no definite D call. CDR3 length: 12 residues. V was trimmed by 0 bases and J by 7 bases, leaving 4 bases between them. Germline CDR1 SGHDT, CDR2 YYEEEE. CDR3 nucleotides: TGTGCCAGCAGCTTGGCCGGTGAAAAACTGTTTTTT. Encoded protein: CASSLAGEKLFF.

The V call is TRBV7-8, the J call TRBJ1-2; D remains ambiguous. V was pared by 6 bases and J by 4 bases, with 12 bases between. This CDR3 is 13 amino acids long. Germline CDR1 SGHVS, CDR2 FQNEAQ. The CDR3 DNA reads TGTGCCAGCAGTCCGTCTGGCAGCTATGGCTACACCTTC. It codes for CASSPSGSYGYTF.

The chain joins TRBV19 to TRBJ2-5, with 12 bases lining up with TRBD2. The CDR3 sequence is 17 residues long. Germline V lookup: CDR1 LNHDA, CDR2 SQIVND (reference sequence). Losses at the gene ends were 3 bases for V and 3 bases for J; bases not matched to a gene: 8. CDR3 nucleotides: TGTGCCAGTAGTATCCGTCTAGCGGGAGGGAGCAAAGAGACCCAGTACTTC. Translation gives CASSIRLAGGSKETQYF.

The V call is TRBV9, the J call TRBJ2-5, with 12 bases identical to TRBD2. The CDR3 runs to 16 residues. After removal of 0 bases from V and 5 bases from J, the junction contained 5 bases not matched to a gene. Germline V lookup: CDR1 SGDLS, CDR2 YYNGEE. The CDR3 DNA is TGTGCCAGCAGCGTAGGACTAGCGGGAGAGGTGGAGACCCAGTACTTC. Translated, it gives CASSVGLAGEVETQYF. The variable domain in full, with the rest retrieved from reference TRBV9 and TRBJ2-5, is DSGVTQTPKHLITATGQRVTLRCSPRSGDLSVYWYQQSLDQGLQFLIQYYNGEERAKGNILERFSAQQFPDLHSELNLSSLELGDSALYFCASSVGLAGEVETQYFGPGTRLLVL.

With regard to this clone: Other DNA variants within this sample encode the same CDR3. The gene calls are TRBV25-1 and TRBJ1-4, with a weak D call TRBD1 (5 bases). Trimming cost V 4 bases and J 5 bases, with 11 bases left between them. The CDR3 runs 14 residues. The germline V gene has CDR1 MGHDK and CDR2 SYGVNS. CDR3 coding DNA: TGTGCCAGCAGTGGGGGGGGAGGGAATGAAAAACTGTTTTTT. Encoded protein: CASSGGGGNEKLFF.